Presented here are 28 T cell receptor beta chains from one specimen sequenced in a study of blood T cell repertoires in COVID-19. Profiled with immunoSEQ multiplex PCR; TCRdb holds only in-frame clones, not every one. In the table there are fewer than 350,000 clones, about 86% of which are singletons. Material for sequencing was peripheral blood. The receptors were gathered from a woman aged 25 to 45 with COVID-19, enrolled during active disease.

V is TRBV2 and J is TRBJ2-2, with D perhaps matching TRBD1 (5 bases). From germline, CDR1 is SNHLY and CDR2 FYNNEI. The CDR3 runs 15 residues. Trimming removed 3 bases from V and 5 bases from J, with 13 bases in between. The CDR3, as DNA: TGTGCCAGCAGTGACAACAGGATCGCGACCGGGGAGCTGTTTTTT. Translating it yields CASSDNRIATGELFF.

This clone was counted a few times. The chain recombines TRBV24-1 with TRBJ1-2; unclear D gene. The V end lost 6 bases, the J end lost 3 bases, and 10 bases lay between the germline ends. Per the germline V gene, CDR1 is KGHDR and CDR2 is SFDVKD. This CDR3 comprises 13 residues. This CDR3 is CATSHLGYYGYTF. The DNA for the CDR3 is TGTGCCACCAGTCATCTAGGCTACTATGGCTACACCTTC.

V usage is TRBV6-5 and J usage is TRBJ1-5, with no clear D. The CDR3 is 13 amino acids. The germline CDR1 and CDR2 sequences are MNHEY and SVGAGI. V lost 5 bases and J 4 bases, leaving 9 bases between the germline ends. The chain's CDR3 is CASSPSLNQPQHF. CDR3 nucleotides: TGTGCCAGCAGTCCCTCTTTGAATCAGCCCCAGCATTTT.

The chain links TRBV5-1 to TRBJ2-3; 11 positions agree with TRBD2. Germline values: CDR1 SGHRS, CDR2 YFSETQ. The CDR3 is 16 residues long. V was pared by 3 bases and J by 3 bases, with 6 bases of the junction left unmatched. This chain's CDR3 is CASSSVAGGLTDTQYF. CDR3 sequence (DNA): TGCGCCAGCAGCTCCGTAGCGGGGGGGCTAACAGATACGCAGTATTTT. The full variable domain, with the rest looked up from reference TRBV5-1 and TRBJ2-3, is KAGVTQTPRYLIKTRGQQVTLSCSPISGHRSVSWYQQTPGQGLQFLFEYFSETQRNKGNFPGRFSGRQFSNSRSEMNVSTLELGDSALYLCASSSVAGGLTDTQYFGPGTRLTVL.

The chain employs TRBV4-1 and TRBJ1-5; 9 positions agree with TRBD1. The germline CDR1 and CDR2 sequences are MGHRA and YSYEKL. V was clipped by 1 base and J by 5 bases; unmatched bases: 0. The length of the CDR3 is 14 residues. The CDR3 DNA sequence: TGCGCCAGCAGCCAAGGACAGGGGGATCAGCCCCAGCATTTT. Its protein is CASSQGQGDQPQHF.

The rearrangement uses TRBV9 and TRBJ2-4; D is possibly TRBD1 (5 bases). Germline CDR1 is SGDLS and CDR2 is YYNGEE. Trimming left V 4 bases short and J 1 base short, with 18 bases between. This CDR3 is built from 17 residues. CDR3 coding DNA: TGTGCCAGCAGCCCCCGGCTCGGCAGGGCGGCCAAAAACATTCAGTACTTC. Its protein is CASSPRLGRAAKNIQYF. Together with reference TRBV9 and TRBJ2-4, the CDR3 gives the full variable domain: DSGVTQTPKHLITATGQRVTLRCSPRSGDLSVYWYQQSLDQGLQFLIQYYNGEERAKGNILERFSAQQFPDLHSELNLSSLELGDSALYFCASSPRLGRAAKNIQYFGAGTRLSVL.

DNA of the CDR3: TGTGCTAGTGGTTTGGAGACAGGGGACGCTTTCTTT. It codes for CASGLETGDAFF. The V call is TRBV12-5, the J call TRBJ1-1; 8 bases line up with TRBD1. The CDR3 covers 12 residues. The germline gives CDR1 LGHNT, CDR2 FRNRAP. Trimming took 1 base from V and 11 from J; bases not matched to a gene: 3. Variable domain in full (rest from reference TRBV12-5 and TRBJ1-1): DARVTQTPRHKVTEMGQEVTMRCQPILGHNTVFWYRQTMMQGLELLAYFRNRAPLDDSGMPKDRFSAEMPDATLATLKIQPSEPRDSAVYFCASGLETGDAFFGQGTRLTVV.

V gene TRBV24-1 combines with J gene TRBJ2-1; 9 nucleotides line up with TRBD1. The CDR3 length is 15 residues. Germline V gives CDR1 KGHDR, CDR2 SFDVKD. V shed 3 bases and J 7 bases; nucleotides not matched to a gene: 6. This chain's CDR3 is CATSDPGQGWNEQFF. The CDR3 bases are TGTGCCACCAGTGATCCCGGACAGGGGTGGAATGAGCAGTTCTTC.

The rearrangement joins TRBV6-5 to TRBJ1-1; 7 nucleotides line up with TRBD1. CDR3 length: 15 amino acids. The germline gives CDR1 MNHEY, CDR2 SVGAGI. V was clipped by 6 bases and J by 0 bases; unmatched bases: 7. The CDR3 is CASRPRDRVNTEAFF. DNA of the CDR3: TGTGCCAGCAGGCCTCGTGACAGGGTGAACACTGAAGCTTTCTTT.

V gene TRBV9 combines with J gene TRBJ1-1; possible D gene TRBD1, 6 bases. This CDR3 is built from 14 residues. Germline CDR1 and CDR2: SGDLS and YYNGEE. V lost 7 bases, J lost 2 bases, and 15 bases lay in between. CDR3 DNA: TGTGCCAGCGGGAAGACAGGTTTCAACACTGAAGCTTTCTTT. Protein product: CASGKTGFNTEAFF.

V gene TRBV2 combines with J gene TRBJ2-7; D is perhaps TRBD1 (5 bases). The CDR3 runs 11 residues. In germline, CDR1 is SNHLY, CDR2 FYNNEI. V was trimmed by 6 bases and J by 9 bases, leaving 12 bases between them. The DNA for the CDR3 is TGTGCCAGCAGCCAAACAAGGGGGCAGTACTTC. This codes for CASSQTRGQYF.

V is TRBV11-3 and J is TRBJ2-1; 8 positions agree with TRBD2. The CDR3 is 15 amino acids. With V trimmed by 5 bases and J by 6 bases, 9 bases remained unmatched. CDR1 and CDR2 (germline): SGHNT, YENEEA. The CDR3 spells CASSRTGTRGNEQFF. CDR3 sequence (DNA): TGTGCCAGCAGCCGAACCGGGACTAGAGGCAATGAGCAGTTCTTC.

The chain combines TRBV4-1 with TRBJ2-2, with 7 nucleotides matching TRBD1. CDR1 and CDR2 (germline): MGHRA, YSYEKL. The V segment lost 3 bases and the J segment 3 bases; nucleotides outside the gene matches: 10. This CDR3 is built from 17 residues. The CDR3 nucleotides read TGCGCCAGCAGCCACCCCCGGGGACAGATCTACACCGGGGAGCTGTTTTTT. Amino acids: CASSHPRGQIYTGELFF.

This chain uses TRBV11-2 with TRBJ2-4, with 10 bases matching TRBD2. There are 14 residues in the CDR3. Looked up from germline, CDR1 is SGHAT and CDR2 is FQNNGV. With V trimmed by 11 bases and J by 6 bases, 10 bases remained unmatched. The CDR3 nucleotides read TGTGCCTCCCGAGCGGGGGGGCTGGGAAACATTCAGTACTTC. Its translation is CASRAGGLGNIQYF. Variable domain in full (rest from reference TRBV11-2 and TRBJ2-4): EAGVAQSPRYKIIEKRQSVAFWCNPISGHATLYWYQQILGQGPKLLIQFQNNGVVDDSQLPKDRFSAERLKGVDSTLKIQPAKLEDSAVYLCASRAGGLGNIQYFGAGTRLSVL.

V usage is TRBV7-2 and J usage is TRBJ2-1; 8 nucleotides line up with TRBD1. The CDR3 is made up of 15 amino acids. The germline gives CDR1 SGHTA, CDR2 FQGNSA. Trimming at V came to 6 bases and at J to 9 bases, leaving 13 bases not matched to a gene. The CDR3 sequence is CASSQPGQVGREQFF. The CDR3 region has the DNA TGTGCCAGCAGTCAACCGGGACAGGTGGGGCGTGAGCAGTTCTTC. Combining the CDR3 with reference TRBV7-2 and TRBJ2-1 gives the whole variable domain GAGVSQSPSNKVTEKGKDVELRCDPISGHTALYWYRQSLGQGLEFLIYFQGNSAPDKSGLPSDRFSAERTGGSVSTLTIQRTQQEDSAVYLCASSQPGQVGREQFFGPGTRLTVL.

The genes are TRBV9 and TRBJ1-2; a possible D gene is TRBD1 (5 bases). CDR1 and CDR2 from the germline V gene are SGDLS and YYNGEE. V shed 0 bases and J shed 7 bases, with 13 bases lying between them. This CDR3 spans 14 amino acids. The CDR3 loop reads CASSVERGSAGYTF. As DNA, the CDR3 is TGTGCCAGCAGCGTAGAGCGGGGGTCTGCTGGCTACACCTTC.

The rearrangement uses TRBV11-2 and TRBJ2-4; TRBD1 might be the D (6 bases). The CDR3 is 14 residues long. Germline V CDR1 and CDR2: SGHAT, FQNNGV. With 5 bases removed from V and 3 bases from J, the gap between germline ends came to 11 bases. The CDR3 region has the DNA TGTGCCAGCAGCGGGCCGGGACACAAAAACATTCAGTACTTC. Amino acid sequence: CASSGPGHKNIQYF.

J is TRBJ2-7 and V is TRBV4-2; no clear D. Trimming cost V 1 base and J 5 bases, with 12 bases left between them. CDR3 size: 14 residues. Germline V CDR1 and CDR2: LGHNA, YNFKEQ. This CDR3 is CASSQGVGAHEQYF. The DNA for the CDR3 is TGTGCCAGCAGCCAAGGGGTGGGCGCCCACGAGCAGTACTTC.

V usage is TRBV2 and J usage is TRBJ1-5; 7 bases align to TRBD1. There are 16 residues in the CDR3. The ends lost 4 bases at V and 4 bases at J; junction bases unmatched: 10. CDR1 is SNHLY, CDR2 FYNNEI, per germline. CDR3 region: CASSGNRGHLNQPQHF. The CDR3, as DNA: TGTGCCAGCAGTGGGAACAGGGGACACCTTAATCAGCCCCAGCATTTT.

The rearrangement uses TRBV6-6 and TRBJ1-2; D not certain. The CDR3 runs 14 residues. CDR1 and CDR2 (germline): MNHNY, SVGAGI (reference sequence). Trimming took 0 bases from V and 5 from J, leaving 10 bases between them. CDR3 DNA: TGTGCCAGCAGTTACTCTCACAGCCGATATGGCTACACCTTC. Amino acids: CASSYSHSRYGYTF.

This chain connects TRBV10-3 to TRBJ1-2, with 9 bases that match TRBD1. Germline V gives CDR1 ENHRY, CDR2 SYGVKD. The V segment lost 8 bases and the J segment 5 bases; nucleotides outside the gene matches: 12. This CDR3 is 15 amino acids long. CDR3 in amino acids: CAISTGQGLLYGYTF. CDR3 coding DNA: TGTGCCATCTCCACCGGACAGGGGCTACTTTATGGCTACACCTTC.

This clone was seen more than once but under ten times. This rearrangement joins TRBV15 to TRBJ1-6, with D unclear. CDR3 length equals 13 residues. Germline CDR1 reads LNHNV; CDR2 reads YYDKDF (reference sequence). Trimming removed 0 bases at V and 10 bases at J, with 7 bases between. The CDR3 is CATSRDPRSPLHF. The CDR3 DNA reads TGTGCCACCAGCAGAGATCCTAGGTCACCCCTCCACTTT.

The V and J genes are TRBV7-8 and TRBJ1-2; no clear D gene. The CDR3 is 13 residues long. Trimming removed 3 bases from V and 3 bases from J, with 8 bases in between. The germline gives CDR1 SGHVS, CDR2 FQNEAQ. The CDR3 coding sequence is TGTGCCAGCAGCTTTTACGGAGACTATGGCTACACCTTC. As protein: CASSFYGDYGYTF.

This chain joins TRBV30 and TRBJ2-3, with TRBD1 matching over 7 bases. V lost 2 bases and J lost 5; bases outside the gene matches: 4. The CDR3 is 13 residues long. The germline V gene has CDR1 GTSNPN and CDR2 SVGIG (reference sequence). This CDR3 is CAWSRQGVDTQYF. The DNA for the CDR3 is TGTGCCTGGAGTCGGCAGGGGGTAGATACGCAGTATTTT. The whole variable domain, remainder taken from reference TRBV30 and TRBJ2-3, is SQTIHQWPATLVQPVGSPLSLECTVEGTSNPNLYWYRQAAGRGLQLLFYSVGIGQISSEVPQNLSASRPQDRQFILSSKKLLLSDSGFYLCAWSRQGVDTQYFGPGTRLTVL.

This CDR3 is CASSADRGGYGYTF. As DNA, the CDR3 is TGTGCCAGCAGCGCGGACAGGGGGGGCTATGGCTACACCTTC. The chain couples TRBV5-4 to TRBJ1-2; 10 bases fit TRBD1. The CDR3 extends over 14 amino acids. Germline values: CDR1 SGHNT, CDR2 YYREEE (reference sequence). J gave up 4 bases and V 4 bases, and 4 bases lay outside the gene matches.

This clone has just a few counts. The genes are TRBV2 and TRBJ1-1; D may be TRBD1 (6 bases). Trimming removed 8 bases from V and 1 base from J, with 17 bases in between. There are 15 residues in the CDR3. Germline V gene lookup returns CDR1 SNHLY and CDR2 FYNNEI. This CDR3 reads CASQGRGAGNTEAFF. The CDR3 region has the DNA TGTGCCAGCCAGGGGCGAGGGGCGGGGAACACTGAAGCTTTCTTT. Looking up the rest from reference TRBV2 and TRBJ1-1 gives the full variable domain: EPEVTQTPSHQVTQMGQEVILRCVPISNHLYFYWYRQILGQKVEFLVSFYNNEISEKSEIFDDQFSVERPDGSNFTLKIRSTKLEDSAMYFCASQGRGAGNTEAFFGQGTRLTVV.

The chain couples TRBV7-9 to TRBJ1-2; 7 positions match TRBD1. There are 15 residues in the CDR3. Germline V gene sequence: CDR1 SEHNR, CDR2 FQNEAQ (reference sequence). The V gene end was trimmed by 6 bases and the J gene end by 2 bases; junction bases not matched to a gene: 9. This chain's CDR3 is CASRKTGNRNYGYTF. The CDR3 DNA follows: TGTGCCAGCAGAAAGACAGGGAATCGGAACTATGGCTACACCTTC.

The CDR3: CASSSLRWGVSPLHF. As DNA, the CDR3 is TGTGCCAGCAGTTCCCTACGTTGGGGGGTTTCACCCCTCCACTTT. This chain uses TRBV27 with TRBJ1-6; a possible D gene is TRBD1 (5 bases). V lost 4 bases to trimming and J lost 9 bases, with 16 bases between them. CDR1 is MNHEY, CDR2 SMNVEV, per germline (reference sequence). This CDR3 is 15 amino acids long.